This T cell receptor (beta chain) stems from a study of T-cell reconstitution after alpha-beta-depleted transplantation in children. This clonotype showed up many times. Antigen specificity is unknown. Preparation of the TCRbeta library involved a method that used unique molecular identifiers. TCRdb called the PCR reads again in MiXCR, with one record for every CDR3 protein. The sample lists 65,000 to 90,000 distinct CDR3 sequences, about a tenth occurring once. The CDR3 sequence is 16 residues long. Per the germline V gene, CDR1 is ENHRY and CDR2 is SYGVKD. The V gene lost 3 bases and the J gene lost 0 bases, with 14 bases spanning the gap. Overall study findings and caveats: Alpha-beta T cells about two months after transplant reportedly derived from several hundred expanded graft clones.

Sequencing used PBMCs, obtained before TCRalphabeta/CD19-depleted stem cell transplant. The sequence derives from a boy aged 5-17 years with acute myeloid leukemia, due to receive a stem cell transplant. This chain joins TRBV10-3 and TRBJ1-1, with D perhaps TRBD1 (6 bases). CDR3 residues: CAISDAGTHVNTEAFF. The CDR3 bases are TGTGCCATCAGTGATGCCGGGACACACGTGAACACTGAAGCTTTCTTT.